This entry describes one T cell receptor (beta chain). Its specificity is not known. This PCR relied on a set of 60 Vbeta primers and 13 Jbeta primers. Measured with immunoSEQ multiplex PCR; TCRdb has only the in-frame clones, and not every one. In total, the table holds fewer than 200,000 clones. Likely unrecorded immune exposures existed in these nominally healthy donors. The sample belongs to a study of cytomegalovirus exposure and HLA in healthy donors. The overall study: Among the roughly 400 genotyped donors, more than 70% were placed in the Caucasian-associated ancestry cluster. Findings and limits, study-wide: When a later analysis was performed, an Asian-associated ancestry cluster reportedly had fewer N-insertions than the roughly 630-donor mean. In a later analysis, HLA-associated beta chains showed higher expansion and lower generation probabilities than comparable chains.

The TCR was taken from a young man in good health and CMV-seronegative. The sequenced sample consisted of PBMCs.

CDR3 sequence: CASSKGRQGSTEAFF. The CDR3 DNA follows: TGTGCCAGCAGCAAAGGCCGGCAGGGATCCACTGAAGCTTTCTTT. V usage is TRBV9 and J usage is TRBJ1-1; D perhaps matches TRBD1 (5 bases). This CDR3 is 15 amino acids long. The germline CDR1 and CDR2 sequences are SGDLS and YYNGEE. V was shortened by 4 bases and J by 4 bases, with 17 bases between the two germline ends.